This TCR beta chain was profiled in a study of CD8+CD57+ T cells in acquired aplastic anemia (dated by TCRdb to 2016 to 2019). Background on the whole study: On average, sorted CD4+ and CD8+ cells yielded around 3.1 ug of extracted DNA, with a range of about 0.18 to 30 ug. A CD8+CD57+ expansion meant a frequency higher than the mean frequency seen in healthy subjects.

Genomic DNA served as template for TCR beta VDJ combination and CDR3 sequence profiling. TCR repertoire sequencing was run on an Illumina HiSeq 2000. Processing in the source paper ran as follows. Repertoires were assessed using TRBV/TRBJ rearrangement plots, CDR3 size and DJ length profiles, and Simpson's diversity index. The most abundant DNA sequence in the deep sequencing data was taken as the immunodominant clone. CDR3 amino acid sequences were screened for sharing across subjects and compared with published repertoires and the VDJdb database. The raw public data were reprocessed by TCRdb itself: fastp quality trimming at Q25, MiXCR clonotype calling, in-frame beta chains only. A single entry per CDR3 protein holds the most common genes and DNA from its merged rows. In this record, the V and J calls reflect TCRdb's handling and not the investigators' own analysis. The sample table shows about 160,000 distinct CDR3 sequences, and about two thirds are seen once. The ten largest account for approximately 42% of the sample.

The CDR3 sequence holds 14 residues, the cysteine and phenylalanine included. This entry keeps only the CDR3 DNA: 42 bases, framed from base 1. V lost 4 bases and J lost 7 bases, and the count of bases not matched to a germline gene is 3. Reading the germline V gene gives CDR1 MRHNA and CDR2 SNTAGT. Flow cytometry had shown CD8+CD57+ cell expansion in the patients selected for sequencing. Every patient had severe acquired aplastic anemia, diagnosed using the International Study of Aplastic Anemia and Agranulocytosis and Camitta criteria. No patient had received any therapy when blood was sampled. In the study, sorted CD4+ and CD8+ blood T cells from patients with severe aplastic anemia and from healthy subjects underwent deep sequencing of TCR repertoires. Patients were enrolled under clinicaltrials.gov protocols 00001620, 01623167, 00001397, 00071045, 00081523 and 00961064 in the USA. Ficoll-Paque density gradient centrifugation was used to isolate peripheral blood mononuclear cells. CD4+ and CD8+ T cells were sorted by FACS or magnetic beads before DNA extraction.

In this sample, this clonotype turned up many times. Its cognate antigen has yet to be identified. Base qualities are missing; no much larger clone stands one base away. Broad study findings and their caveats: Fewer than 30 CD8+ CDR3 sequences were found in both patients and controls but appeared to be highly expressed in patients and within the immunodominant clones of the patients. Patients and healthy controls showed no significant difference in CD8+ Simpson's diversity (P=0.060).

The specimen sequenced was sorted CD4+, CD8+, or CD8+CD57+ T cells (not recorded which) from PBMCs. Rearrangement joined TRBV6-4 to TRBJ2-1; 11 bases in the middle match TRBD2. The sequence was obtained from a human donor with aplastic anemia. The CDR3 protein is CASSGLAGGNEQFF. The nucleotide sequence reads TGTGCCAGCAGTGGGCTAGCGGGAGGTAATGAGCAGTTCTTC.